The sequence of this T cell receptor (beta chain) was determined in a study of blood T cell repertoires in COVID-19. The method was immunoSEQ multiplex PCR; TCRdb's version includes in-frame clones alone and lacks a portion of them. The data contain around 15,000 clones, around 87% of them seen just once; the ten biggest clones take up 17%. CDR3 length: 15 residues. From germline, CDR1 is SGHDN and CDR2 FVKESK. Trimming removed 1 base from V and 1 base from J, with 7 bases in between. The chain uses TRBV14 and TRBJ2-2; the D is unclear. Input material: peripheral blood. This TCR derives from a man aged 45-60 years with active COVID-19. CDR3 protein: CASSQVRVNTGELFF. Here the CDR3 DNA reads TGTGCCAGCAGCCAAGTAAGAGTGAACACCGGGGAGCTGTTTTTT.